This TCR beta chain came from a study of control samples from healthy donors and cancer patients. This table comes from immunoSEQ multiplex PCR, and its TCRdb copy is limited to in-frame clones, with some not included. The repertoire holds 170,000 or so clones, with over 80% as singletons. The CDR3 is 14 amino acids. V lost 4 bases and J 12 bases, leaving 22 bases between the germline ends. Looked up from germline, CDR1 is MDHEN and CDR2 is SYDVKM. Material: blood. The chain employs TRBV28 and TRBJ2-7; D may be TRBD1 (7 bases). The TCR was taken from a man between 18 and 35 years old in good health. The CDR3 protein is CASSSGTDAGNPYF. The CDR3 bases are TGTGCCAGCAGTTCCGGGACAGACGCGGGGAATCCGTACTTC.